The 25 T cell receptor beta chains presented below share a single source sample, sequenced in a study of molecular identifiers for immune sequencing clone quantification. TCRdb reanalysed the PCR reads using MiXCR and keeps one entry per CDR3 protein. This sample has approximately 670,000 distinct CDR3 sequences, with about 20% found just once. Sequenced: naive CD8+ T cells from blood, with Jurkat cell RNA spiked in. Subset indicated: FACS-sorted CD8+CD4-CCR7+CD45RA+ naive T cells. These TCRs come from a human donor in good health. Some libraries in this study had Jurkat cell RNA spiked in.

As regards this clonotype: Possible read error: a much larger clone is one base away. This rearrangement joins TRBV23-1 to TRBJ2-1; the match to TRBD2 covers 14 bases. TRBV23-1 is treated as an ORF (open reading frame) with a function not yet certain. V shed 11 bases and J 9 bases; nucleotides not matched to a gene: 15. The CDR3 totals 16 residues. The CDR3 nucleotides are TGCGCCGGCCCCATCCGGACTAGCGGGGGGAGGAGTGAGCAGTTCTTC. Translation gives CAGPIRTSGGRSEQFF.

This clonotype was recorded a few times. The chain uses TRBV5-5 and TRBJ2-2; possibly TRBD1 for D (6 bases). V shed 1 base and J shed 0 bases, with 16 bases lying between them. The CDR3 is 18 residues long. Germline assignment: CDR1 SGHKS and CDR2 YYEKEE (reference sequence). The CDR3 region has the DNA TGTGCCAGCAGCTTGAATCCTCCGCGACAGGCGAACACCGGGGAGCTGTTTTTT. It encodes CASSLNPPRQANTGELFF. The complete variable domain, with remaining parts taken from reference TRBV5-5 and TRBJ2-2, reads DAGVTQSPTHLIKTRGQQVTLRCSPISGHKSVSWYQQVLGQGPQFIFQYYEKEERGRGNFPDRFSARQFPNYSSELNVNALLLGDSALYLCASSLNPPRQANTGELFFGEGSRLTVL.

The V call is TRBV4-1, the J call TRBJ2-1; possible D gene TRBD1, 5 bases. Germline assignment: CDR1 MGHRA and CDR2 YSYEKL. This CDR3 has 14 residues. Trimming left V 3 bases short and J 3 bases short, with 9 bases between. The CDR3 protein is CASSHQTVYNEQFF. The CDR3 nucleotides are TGCGCCAGCAGCCATCAGACAGTCTACAATGAGCAGTTCTTC.

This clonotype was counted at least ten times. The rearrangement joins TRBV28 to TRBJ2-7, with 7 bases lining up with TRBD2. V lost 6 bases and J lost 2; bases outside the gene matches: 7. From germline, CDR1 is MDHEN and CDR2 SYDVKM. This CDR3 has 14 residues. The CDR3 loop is CASSLLALTYEQYF. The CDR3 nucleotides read TGTGCCAGCAGCTTACTAGCGCTAACCTACGAGCAGTACTTC.

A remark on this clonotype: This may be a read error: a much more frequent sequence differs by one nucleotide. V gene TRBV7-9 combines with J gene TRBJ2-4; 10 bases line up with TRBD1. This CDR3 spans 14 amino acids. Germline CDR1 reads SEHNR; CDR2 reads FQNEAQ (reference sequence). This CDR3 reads CASSFSTGGGIQDF. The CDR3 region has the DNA TGTGCCAGCAGCTTTTCGACAGGGGGCGGCATTCAGGACTTC.

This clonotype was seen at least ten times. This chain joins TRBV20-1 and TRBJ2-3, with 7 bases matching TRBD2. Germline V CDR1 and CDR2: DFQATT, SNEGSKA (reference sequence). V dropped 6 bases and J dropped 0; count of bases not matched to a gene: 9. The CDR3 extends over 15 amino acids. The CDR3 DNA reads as TGCAGTGCAGAAAAGCGGGGCCGTAGCACAGATACGCAGTATTTT. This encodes CSAEKRGRSTDTQYF.

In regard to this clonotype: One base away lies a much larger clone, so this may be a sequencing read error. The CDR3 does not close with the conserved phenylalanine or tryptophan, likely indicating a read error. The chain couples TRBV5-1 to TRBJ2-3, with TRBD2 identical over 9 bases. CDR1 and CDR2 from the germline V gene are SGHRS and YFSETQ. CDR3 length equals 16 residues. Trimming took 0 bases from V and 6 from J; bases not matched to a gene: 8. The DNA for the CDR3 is TGCGCCAGCAGCTTGGGGGATAGCGGGGGAAGCGATACGCAGTATTCT. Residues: CASSLGDSGGSDTQYS.

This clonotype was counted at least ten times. CDR3 loop: CATSSRTGADTQYF. The CDR3, as DNA: TGTGCCACCAGCAGCAGAACAGGGGCAGATACGCAGTATTTT. This chain links TRBV15 with TRBJ2-3, with TRBD1 identical over 7 bases. With 3 bases clipped from V and 4 bases from J, the junction kept 4 bases outside the gene matches. The CDR3 loop spans 14 amino acids. Germline loops: CDR1 LNHNV, CDR2 YYDKDF (reference sequence). Looking up the rest from reference TRBV15 and TRBJ2-3 gives the full variable domain: DAMVIQNPRYQVTQFGKPVTLSCSQTLNHNVMYWYQQKSSQAPKLLFHYYDKDFNNEADTPDNFQSRRPNTSFCFLDIRSPGLGDTAMYLCATSSRTGADTQYFGPGTRLTVL.

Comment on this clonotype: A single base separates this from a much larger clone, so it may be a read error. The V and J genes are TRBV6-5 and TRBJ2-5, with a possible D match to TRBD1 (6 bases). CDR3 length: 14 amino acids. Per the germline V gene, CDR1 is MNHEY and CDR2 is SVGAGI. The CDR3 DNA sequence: TGTGCCAGCAGTTTCCACAGGGACGGAGAGACCCGGTACTTC. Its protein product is CASSFHRDGETRYF.

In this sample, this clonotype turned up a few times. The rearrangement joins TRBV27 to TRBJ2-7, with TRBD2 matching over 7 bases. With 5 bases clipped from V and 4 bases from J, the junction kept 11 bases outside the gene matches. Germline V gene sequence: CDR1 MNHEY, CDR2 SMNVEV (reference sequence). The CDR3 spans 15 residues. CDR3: CASSPTSALVYEQYF. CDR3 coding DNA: TGTGCCAGCAGTCCCACTAGCGCTCTCGTTTACGAGCAGTACTTC.

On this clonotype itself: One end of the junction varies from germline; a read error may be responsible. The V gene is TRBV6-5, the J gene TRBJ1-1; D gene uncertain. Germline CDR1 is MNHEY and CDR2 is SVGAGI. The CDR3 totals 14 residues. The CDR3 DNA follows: TGTGCCAGCAGTTACGGGCCGGGGAACGCTGAAGCTTTCTTT. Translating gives CASSYGPGNAEAFF.

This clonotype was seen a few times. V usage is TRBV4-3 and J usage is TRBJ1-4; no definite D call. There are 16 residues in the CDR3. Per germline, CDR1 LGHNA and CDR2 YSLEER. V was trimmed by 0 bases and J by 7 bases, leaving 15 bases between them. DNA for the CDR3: TGCGCCAGCAGCCAAGACCTGGGGTATCAAAGTGAAAAACTGTTTTTT. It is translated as CASSQDLGYQSEKLFF.

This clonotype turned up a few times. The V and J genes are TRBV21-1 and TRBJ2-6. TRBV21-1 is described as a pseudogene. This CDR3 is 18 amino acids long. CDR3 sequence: CASSNAELRALGANVLTF. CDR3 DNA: TGTGCCAGCAGCAATGCCGAGTTACGTGCGTTAGGGGCCAACGTCCTGACTTTC.

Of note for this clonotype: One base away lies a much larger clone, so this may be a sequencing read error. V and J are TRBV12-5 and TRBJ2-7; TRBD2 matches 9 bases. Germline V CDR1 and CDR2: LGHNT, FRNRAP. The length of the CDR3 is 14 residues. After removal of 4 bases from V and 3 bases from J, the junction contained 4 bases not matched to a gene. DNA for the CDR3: TGTGCTAGTGGTTCGGGCGGGGGGGACTACGAGCAGTACTTC. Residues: CASGSGGGDYEQYF. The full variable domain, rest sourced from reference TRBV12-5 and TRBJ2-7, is DARVTQTPRHKVTEMGQEVTMRCQPILGHNTVFWYRQTMMQGLELLAYFRNRAPLDDSGMPKDRFSAEMPDATLATLKIQPSEPRDSAVYFCASGSGGGDYEQYFGPGTRLTVT.

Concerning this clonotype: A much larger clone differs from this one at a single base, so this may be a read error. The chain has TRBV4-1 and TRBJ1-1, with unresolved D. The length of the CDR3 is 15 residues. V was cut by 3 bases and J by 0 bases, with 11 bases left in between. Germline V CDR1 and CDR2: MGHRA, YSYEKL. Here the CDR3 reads CASSQVKGLNTEAFF. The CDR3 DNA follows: TGCGCCAGCAGCCAGGTTAAGGGCCTGAACACTGAAGCTTTCTTT.

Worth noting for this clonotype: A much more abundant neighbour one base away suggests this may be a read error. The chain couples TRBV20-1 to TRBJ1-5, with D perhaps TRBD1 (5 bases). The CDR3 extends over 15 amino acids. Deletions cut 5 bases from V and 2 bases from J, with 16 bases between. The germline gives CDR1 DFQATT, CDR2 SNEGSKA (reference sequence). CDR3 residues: CSAGGEGIGNQPQHF. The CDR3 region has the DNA TGCAGTGCTGGTGGTGAGGGGATCGGCAATCAGCCCCAGCATTTT.

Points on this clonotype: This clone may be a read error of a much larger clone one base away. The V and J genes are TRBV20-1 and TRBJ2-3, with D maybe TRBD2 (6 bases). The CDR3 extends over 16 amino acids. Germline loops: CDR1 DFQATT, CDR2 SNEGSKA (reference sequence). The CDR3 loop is CSADRTGSGDTVTQYF. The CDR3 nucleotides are TGCAGTGCCGACCGCACGGGTAGCGGTGACACAGTTACGCAGTATTTT.

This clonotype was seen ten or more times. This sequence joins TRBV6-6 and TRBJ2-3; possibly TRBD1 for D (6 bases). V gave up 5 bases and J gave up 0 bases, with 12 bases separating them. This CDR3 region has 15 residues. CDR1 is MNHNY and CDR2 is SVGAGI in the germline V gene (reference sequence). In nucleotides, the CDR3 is TGTGCCAGCAGTCCAGGGACAATTAGCACAGATACGCAGTATTTT. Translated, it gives CASSPGTISTDTQYF.

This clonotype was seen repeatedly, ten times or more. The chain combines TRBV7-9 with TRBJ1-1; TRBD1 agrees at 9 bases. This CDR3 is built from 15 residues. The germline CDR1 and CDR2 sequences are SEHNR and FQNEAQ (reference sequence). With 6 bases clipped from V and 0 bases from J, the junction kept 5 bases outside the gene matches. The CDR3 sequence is CASRANRGLNTEAFF. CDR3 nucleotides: TGTGCCAGCAGGGCGAACAGGGGGCTGAACACTGAAGCTTTCTTT. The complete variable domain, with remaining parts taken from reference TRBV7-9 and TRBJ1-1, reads DTGVSQNPRHKITKRGQNVTFRCDPISEHNRLYWYRQTLGQGPEFLTYFQNEAQLEKSRLLSDRFSAERPKGSFSTLEIQRTEQGDSAMYLCASRANRGLNTEAFFGQGTRLTVV.

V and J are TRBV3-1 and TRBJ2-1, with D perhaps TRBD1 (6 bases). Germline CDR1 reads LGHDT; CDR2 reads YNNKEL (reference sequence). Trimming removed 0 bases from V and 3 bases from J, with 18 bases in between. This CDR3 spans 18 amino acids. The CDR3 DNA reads TGTGCCAGCAGCCAAGATCGAATAAGGGCAGGGGACTACAATGAGCAGTTCTTC. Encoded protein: CASSQDRIRAGDYNEQFF.

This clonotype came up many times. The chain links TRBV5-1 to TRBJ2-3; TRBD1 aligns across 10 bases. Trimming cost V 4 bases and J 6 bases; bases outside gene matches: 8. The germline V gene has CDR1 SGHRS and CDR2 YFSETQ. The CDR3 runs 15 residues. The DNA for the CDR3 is TGCGCCAGCAGCCTCGACAGGGGGCGCTTGGATACGCAGTATTTT. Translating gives CASSLDRGRLDTQYF.

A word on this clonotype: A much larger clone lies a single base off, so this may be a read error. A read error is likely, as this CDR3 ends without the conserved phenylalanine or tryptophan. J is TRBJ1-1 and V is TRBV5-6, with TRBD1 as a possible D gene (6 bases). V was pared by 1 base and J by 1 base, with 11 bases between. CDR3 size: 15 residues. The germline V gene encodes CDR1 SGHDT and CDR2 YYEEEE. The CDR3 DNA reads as TGTGCCAGCAGCTTGTTCGCCAGGGGGAACACTGAAGCTTTCCTT. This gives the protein CASSLFARGNTEAFL.

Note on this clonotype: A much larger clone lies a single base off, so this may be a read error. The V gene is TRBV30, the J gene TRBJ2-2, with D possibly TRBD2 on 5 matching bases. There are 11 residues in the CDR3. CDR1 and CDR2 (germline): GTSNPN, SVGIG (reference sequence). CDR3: CAGENTGEPFF. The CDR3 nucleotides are TGTGCCGGTGAAAACACCGGGGAGCCGTTTTTT.

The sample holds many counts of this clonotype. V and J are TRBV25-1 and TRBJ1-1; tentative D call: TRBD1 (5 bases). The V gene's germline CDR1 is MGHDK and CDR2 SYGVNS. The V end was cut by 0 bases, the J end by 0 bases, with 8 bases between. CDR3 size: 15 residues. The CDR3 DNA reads TGTGCCAGCAGTGAATATCAGGGTTTGAACACTGAAGCTTTCTTT. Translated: CASSEYQGLNTEAFF. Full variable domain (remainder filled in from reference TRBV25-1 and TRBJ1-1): EADIYQTPRYLVIGTGKKITLECSQTMGHDKMYWYQQDPGMELHLIHYSYGVNSTEKGDLSSESTVSRIRTEHFPLTLESARPSHTSQYLCASSEYQGLNTEAFFGQGTRLTVV.

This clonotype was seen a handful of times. The CDR3 nucleotides are TGTGCCAGCAGTTCCGATAGCAGGAATGAGCAGTTCTTC. Residues: CASSSDSRNEQFF. V usage is TRBV6-5 and J usage is TRBJ2-1, with unresolved D. This CDR3 is 13 amino acids long. Germline-derived CDR1 and CDR2 are MNHEY and SVGAGI. V lost 4 bases and J lost 7, with 11 bases in between.